Shown below are 6 T cell receptor beta chains from a single sample sequenced in a study of shared clonotypes between healthy human individuals. TCRdb's table, derived via immunoSEQ multiplex PCR, lists solely in-frame clones and lacks some. Among some 2.4 million clones listed, 90% to 95% were seen once. The source material was naive CD4+ T cells from PBMCs. The subset is: CD45RA+ positively selected. The receptors originated from a man aged 18 to 29 in good health. Some clones in this sample may be carry-over from other donors' samples.

V gene TRBV18 combines with J gene TRBJ1-1; D remains ambiguous. The CDR3 is 15 amino acids. V was shortened by 1 base and J by 5 bases, with 14 bases between the two germline ends. Germline assignment: CDR1 KGHSH and CDR2 LQKENI. In DNA form, the CDR3 reads TGTGCCAGCTCACCACTAGGCTCCGGGGTGACTGAAGCTTTCTTT. Translated, it gives CASSPLGSGVTEAFF.

V is TRBV28 and J is TRBJ1-2; unclear D gene. Germline V lookup: CDR1 MDHEN, CDR2 SYDVKM. The CDR3 has 15 amino acids. V dropped 6 bases and J dropped 5 bases, with 19 bases sitting between them. The CDR3 spells CASSPPERFPYGYTF. CDR3 in DNA: TGTGCCAGCAGCCCCCCTGAGAGGTTCCCATATGGCTACACCTTC.

Remarks on this clone: The same CDR3 can be traced to other DNA sequences in this sample. CDR3 sequence (DNA): TGTGCCAGCTCACCAGGACTGGGCTCCTACAATGAGCAGTTCTTC. This gives the protein CASSPGLGSYNEQFF. This sequence joins TRBV18 and TRBJ2-1; the D gene is possibly TRBD2 (5 bases). The CDR3 consists of 15 residues. Trimming cost V 2 bases and J 0 bases, with 8 bases left between them. Germline values: CDR1 KGHSH, CDR2 LQKENI.

The J gene is TRBJ2-1, the V gene TRBV5-1; 11 bases agree with TRBD2. This CDR3 contains 17 residues. Germline V gives CDR1 SGHRS, CDR2 YFSETQ. Unmatched junction bases numbered 15, after V lost 4 bases and J lost 9 bases. CDR3 DNA: TGCGCCAGCAGCCTGGTAGCGGGTAGCGGGAGGGGGACTGAGCAGTTCTTC. Protein product: CASSLVAGSGRGTEQFF.

The chain couples TRBV10-2 to TRBJ2-7, with D uncertain. Between the trimmed V and J ends, which lost 3 bases and 3 bases, there was a span of 6 bases. The V gene's germline CDR1 is WSHSY and CDR2 SAAADI. CDR3 length: 12 residues. CDR3: CASSETNYEQYF. CDR3 sequence (DNA): TGCGCCAGCAGTGAAACTAACTACGAGCAGTACTTC.

This chain joins TRBV18 and TRBJ2-3; the D is unclear. CDR1 is KGHSH, CDR2 LQKENI, per germline. The CDR3 has 13 residues. The V end was cut by 4 bases, the J end by 2 bases, with 7 bases between. The CDR3 nucleotides read TGTGCCAGCTCACGGGATTACACAGATACGCAGTATTTT. It translates to CASSRDYTDTQYF.